Presented here are 4 T cell receptor beta chains from one specimen sequenced in a study of T cell repertoires in cytomegalovirus infection. TCRdb itself ran the reads through MiXCR, one entry per CDR3 protein. Here the sample spans more than 400,000 distinct CDR3 sequences, 26% being singletons. The sequenced sample consisted of PBMCs. The receptors stem from a human donor in good health (CMV status not recorded). Some clones in this sample may be carry-over from other donors' samples.

This chain connects TRBV6-6 to TRBJ2-3; TRBD2 matches at 8 bases. Trimming removed 6 bases from V and 0 bases from J; junction bases left unmatched: 8. Per the germline V gene, CDR1 is MNHNY and CDR2 is SVGAGI (reference sequence). The CDR3 runs 16 residues. The CDR3 DNA reads TGTGCCAGCAGCCCCGGGGGGGGAACTAGCACAGATACGCAGTATTTT. Its translation: CASSPGGGTSTDTQYF.

Points on this clonotype: The junction departs from germline at one end; a sequencing error may be responsible. The CDR3 region has the DNA TGTGCCAGCAGTTATTTGGTGGGGGAGATCCAGTACTTC. Residues: CASSYLVGEIQYF. The V call is TRBV6-5, the J call TRBJ2-5, with D perhaps TRBD1 or TRBD2 (5 bases each). Germline V CDR1 and CDR2: MNHEY, SVGAGI. The CDR3 consists of 13 residues.

This clonotype was observed many times. The chain combines TRBV6-5 with TRBJ1-1; D is undetermined. CDR1 is MNHEY and CDR2 is SVGAGI in the germline V gene. The CDR3 contains 13 residues. The germline V and J ends were trimmed by 2 bases and 0 bases, with 4 bases remaining between them. The CDR3 spells CASSYTLNTEAFF. The CDR3 bases are TGTGCCAGCAGTTACACCCTGAACACTGAAGCTTTCTTT.

The rearrangement links TRBV28 to TRBJ1-5; D is unclear. Germline V CDR1 and CDR2: MDHEN, SYDVKM. V was pared by 1 base and J by 3 bases, with 7 bases between. The CDR3 runs 14 residues. The CDR3 DNA sequence: TGTGCCAGCAGTTTATCTGGGATCAATCAGCCCCAGCATTTT. It codes for CASSLSGINQPQHF.